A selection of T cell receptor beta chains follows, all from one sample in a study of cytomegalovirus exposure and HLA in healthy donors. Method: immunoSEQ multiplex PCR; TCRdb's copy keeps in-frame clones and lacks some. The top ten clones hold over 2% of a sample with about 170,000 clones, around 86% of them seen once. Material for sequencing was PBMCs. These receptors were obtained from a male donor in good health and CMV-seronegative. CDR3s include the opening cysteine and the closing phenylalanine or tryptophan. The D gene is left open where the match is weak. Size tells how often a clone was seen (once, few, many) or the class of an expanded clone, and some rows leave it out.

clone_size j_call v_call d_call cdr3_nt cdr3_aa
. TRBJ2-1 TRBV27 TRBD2 TGTGCCAGCAGTTTATACGGGGGGGGTTACAATGAGCAGTTCTTC CASSLYGGGYNEQFF
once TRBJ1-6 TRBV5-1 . TGCGCCAGCAGCTCTGTAGAGAGCTCCTATAATTCACCCCTCCACTTT CASSSVESSYNSPLHF
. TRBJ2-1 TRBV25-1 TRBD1 TGTGCCAGCAGTACCCAGACAGGGACCTACAATGAGCAGTTCTTC CASSTQTGTYNEQFF
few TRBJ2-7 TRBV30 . TGTGCCTGGAGAGAGCGAGGGTTCTACGAGCAGTACTTC CAWRERGFYEQYF
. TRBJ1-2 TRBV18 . TGTGCCAGCTCACCCCGGTTTAACTATGGCTACACCTTC CASSPRFNYGYTF
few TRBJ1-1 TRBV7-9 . TGTGCCAGCAGCTTAGCGGGGGCGCGGAAAACTGAAGCTTTCTTT CASSLAGARKTEAFF
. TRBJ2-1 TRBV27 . TGTGCCAGCAGTTTCCGGGGGGCCCGAAGCTCCTACAATGAGCAGTTCTTC CASSFRGARSSYNEQFF
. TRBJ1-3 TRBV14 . TGTGCCAGCAGCCTACAGGAGGGGCTAGCTGGAAACACCATATATTTT CASSLQEGLAGNTIYF
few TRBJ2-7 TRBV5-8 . TGTGCCAGCAGCTTGTACAGGCGCTACTCCTACGAGCAGTACTTC CASSLYRRYSYEQYF
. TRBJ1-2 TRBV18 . TGTGCCAGCTCCCCAGACAGAAGTTATGGCTACACCTTC CASSPDRSYGYTF
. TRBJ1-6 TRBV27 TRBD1 TGTGCCAGCAGTTTCCGCCCGGACAGGAGGAATTCACCCCTCCACTTT CASSFRPDRRNSPLHF
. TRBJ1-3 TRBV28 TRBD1 TGTGCCAGCAGCCCGACAGGGGCTAACGCTGGAAACACCATATATTTT CASSPTGANAGNTIYF
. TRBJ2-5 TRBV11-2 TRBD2 TGTGCCTCCCTGATAGGAGCGGGGGGCGGGGAGACCCAGTACTTC CASLIGAGGGETQYF
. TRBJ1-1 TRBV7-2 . TGTGCCAGCATCCCCGTGGGGGGAATGAACACTGAAGCTTTCTTT CASIPVGGMNTEAFF
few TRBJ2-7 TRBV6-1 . TGTGCCAGCAGTGTCTCCCTACCCCTCCACAGCCAGTCCTACGAGCAGTACTTC CASSVSLPLHSQSYEQYF
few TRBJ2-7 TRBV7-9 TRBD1 TGTGCCACCCAGACAGGGAACTACGAGCAGTACTTC CATQTGNYEQYF
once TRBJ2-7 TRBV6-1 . TGTGCCAGCTTGGGCCTACCCCCCGAGCAGTACTTC CASLGLPPEQYF
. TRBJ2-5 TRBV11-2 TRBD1 TGTGCCAGCAGCCCGGACAGGGAAGAGACCCAGTACTTC CASSPDREETQYF
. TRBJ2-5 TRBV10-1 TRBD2 TGCGCCAGCAGCCACCTAGCGGGGGATTTAGAGACCCAGTACTTC CASSHLAGDLETQYF